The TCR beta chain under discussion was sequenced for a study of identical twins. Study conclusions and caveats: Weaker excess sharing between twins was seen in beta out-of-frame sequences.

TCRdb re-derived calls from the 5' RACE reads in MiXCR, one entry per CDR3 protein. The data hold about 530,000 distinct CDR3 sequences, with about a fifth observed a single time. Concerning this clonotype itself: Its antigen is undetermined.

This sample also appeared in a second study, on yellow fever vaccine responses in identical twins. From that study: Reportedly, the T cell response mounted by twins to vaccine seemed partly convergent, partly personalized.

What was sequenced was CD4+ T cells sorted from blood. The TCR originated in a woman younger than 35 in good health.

CDR3 residues: CASSRDRDGNEQFF. CDR3 DNA sequence: TGTGCCAGCAGTCGGGACAGAGACGGAAATGAGCAGTTCTTC. The V call is TRBV2, the J call TRBJ2-1; 7 nucleotides agree with TRBD1. The V and J ends lost 5 bases and 7 bases, in that order; junction bases with no gene match: 8. CDR3 length: 14 amino acids. Germline V gene data show CDR1 as SNHLY and CDR2 as FYNNEI.